This entry lists 18 T cell receptor beta chains sequenced from one sample in a study of cytomegalovirus exposure and HLA in healthy donors. The method was immunoSEQ multiplex PCR; TCRdb's version includes in-frame clones alone and lacks a portion of them. The data contain over 200,000 clones, around 80% of them singletons. Material: PBMCs. Every receptor here comes from a young woman in good health and CMV-seropositive.

This chain connects TRBV6-1 to TRBJ2-2; 14 bases line up with TRBD2. The V segment lost 8 bases and the J segment 7 bases; nucleotides outside the gene matches: 6. CDR1 MNHNS and CDR2 SASEGT come from the germline V gene. The length of the CDR3 is 15 residues. The CDR3 reads CASGGLAGDNGELFF. The CDR3 nucleotides are TGTGCCAGCGGGGGACTAGCGGGAGACAACGGGGAGCTGTTTTTT.

The CDR3 DNA follows: TGTGCCAGCAGCCAAGGGGTTGCGAAAGAGACCCAGTACTTC. This encodes CASSQGVAKETQYF. The V call is TRBV11-2, the J call TRBJ2-5; D possibly corresponds to TRBD1 (5 bases). Trimming shortened V by 5 bases and J by 3 bases, and 13 bases separated the two germline ends. Germline CDR1 reads SGHAT; CDR2 reads FQNNGV. The CDR3 spans 14 residues.

The CDR3 spells CAWSVQAPPGNEQFF. CDR3 in DNA: TGTGCCTGGAGTGTCCAGGCGCCCCCGGGGAATGAGCAGTTCTTC. This chain uses TRBV30 with TRBJ2-1, with TRBD2 as a possible D gene (5 bases). Germline V gene sequence: CDR1 GTSNPN, CDR2 SVGIG (reference sequence). Trimming removed 0 bases at V and 7 bases at J, with 16 bases between. The CDR3 totals 15 residues.

The chain carries TRBV10-3 and TRBJ2-7; maybe TRBD1 (5 bases). Germline V gives CDR1 ENHRY, CDR2 SYGVKD. The CDR3 loop spans 15 amino acids. With 2 bases removed from V and 6 bases from J, the gap between germline ends came to 17 bases. CDR3 DNA sequence: TGTGCCATCAGTGAGGTGGGTAATGGCAGGGTCGAGCAGTACTTC. Translated, it gives CAISEVGNGRVEQYF.

V is TRBV5-1 and J is TRBJ1-1, with a possible D match to TRBD1 (6 bases). Germline lookup yields CDR1 SGHRS and CDR2 YFSETQ. Trimming stripped 0 bases from V and 11 bases from J, with 11 bases between. The CDR3 runs 12 residues. The CDR3 DNA follows: TGCGCCAGCAGCTTGGCCCCAGGGGATGCTTTCTTT. Protein sequence: CASSLAPGDAFF.

The rearrangement uses TRBV5-4 and TRBJ1-2, with 7 bases matching TRBD1. With 4 bases clipped from V and 4 bases from J, the junction kept 7 bases outside the gene matches. Germline V gene sequence: CDR1 SGHNT, CDR2 YYREEE (reference sequence). The CDR3 has 14 amino acids. DNA of the CDR3: TGTGCCAGCAGCCGCCAGGGGGAGGGCTATGGCTACACCTTC. Translation gives CASSRQGEGYGYTF.

This clone was seen a few times. The chain has TRBV6-1 and TRBJ2-7; D gene ambiguous. The V and J ends lost 3 bases and 12 bases respectively, with 9 bases between them. The CDR3 length is 10 residues. Germline V gene lookup returns CDR1 MNHNS and CDR2 SASEGT. Written as DNA, the CDR3 is TGTGCCAGCAGTGAGCTGCCGTCGTACTTC. Translation: CASSELPSYF.

The rearrangement uses TRBV19 and TRBJ1-2, with unresolved D. Germline-derived CDR1 and CDR2 are LNHDA and SQIVND (reference sequence). The V and J ends lost 5 bases and 1 base respectively, with 14 bases between them. The CDR3 has 15 residues. The CDR3 bases are TGTGCCAGTAGTCGGTGGACGGAAATTAACTATGGCTACACCTTC. Translation: CASSRWTEINYGYTF. The whole variable domain, filled in from reference TRBV19 and TRBJ1-2, reads DGGITQSPKYLFRKEGQNVTLSCEQNLNHDAMYWYRQDPGQGLRLIYYSQIVNDFQKGDIAEGYSVSREKKESFPLTVTSAQKNPTAFYLCASSRWTEINYGYTFGSGTRLTVV.

J is TRBJ2-7 and V is TRBV5-1, with D unresolved. V lost 0 bases to trimming and J lost 0 bases, with 10 bases between them. The germline CDR1 and CDR2 sequences are SGHRS and YFSETQ. The CDR3 sequence is 15 residues long. This CDR3 reads CASSLGLDPSYEQYF. CDR3 sequence (DNA): TGCGCCAGCAGCTTGGGACTGGACCCCTCCTACGAGCAGTACTTC.

This clone was detected once. The rearrangement joins TRBV7-2 to TRBJ2-1, with a tentative D call TRBD2 (6 bases). CDR1 SGHTA and CDR2 FQGNSA come from the germline V gene. This CDR3 spans 14 amino acids. The V end was cut by 1 base, the J end by 8 bases, with 12 bases between. The CDR3 DNA follows: TGTGCCAGCAGCTTAGACGGGAGTGGGGATGAGCAGTTCTTC. Translating it yields CASSLDGSGDEQFF. The full variable domain, in which reference TRBV7-2 and TRBJ2-1 provide the parts outside the CDR3, is GAGVSQSPSNKVTEKGKDVELRCDPISGHTALYWYRQSLGQGLEFLIYFQGNSAPDKSGLPSDRFSAERTGGSVSTLTIQRTQQEDSAVYLCASSLDGSGDEQFFGPGTRLTVL.

The chain carries TRBV6-1 and TRBJ2-2, with 11 bases aligning to TRBD2. V gave up 7 bases and J gave up 7 bases; unmatched junction bases: 8. The CDR3 length is 15 residues. Germline V lookup: CDR1 MNHNS, CDR2 SASEGT. The CDR3 DNA reads TGTGCCAGCACCGAAGTAGCGGGAGGGGGCGGGGAGCTGTTTTTT. This encodes CASTEVAGGGGELFF.

The chain carries TRBV6-1 and TRBJ1-2; D not certain. Germline values: CDR1 MNHNS, CDR2 SASEGT. The length of the CDR3 is 12 residues. Trimming shortened V by 8 bases and J by 8 bases, and 15 bases separated the two germline ends. This CDR3 is CASRLTLRGYTF. Here the CDR3 DNA reads TGTGCCAGCCGATTAACCTTGAGGGGCTACACCTTC.

The chain links TRBV4-1 to TRBJ1-2; D gene uncertain. Per the germline V gene, CDR1 is MGHRA and CDR2 is YSYEKL. V was clipped by 2 bases and J by 1 base, with 14 bases between them. The CDR3 runs 16 residues. The CDR3 coding sequence is TGCGCCAGCAGCCAACCATCCGGACGCCTTAACTATGGCTACACCTTC. The encoded protein is CASSQPSGRLNYGYTF.

The V call is TRBV7-6, the J call TRBJ2-1; 9 nucleotides align to TRBD2. Germline CDR1 and CDR2: SGHVS and FNYEAQ. The CDR3 covers 17 residues. The junction had 7 bases not matched to a gene; V was cut back by 1 base and J by 3 bases. The CDR3 DNA is TGTGCCAGCAGCTTAGGGCCGCGGGAGGGAAACTACAATGAGCAGTTCTTC. Its translation: CASSLGPREGNYNEQFF.

V and J are TRBV19 and TRBJ2-7, with D possibly TRBD2 on 5 matching bases. V was clipped by 5 bases and J by 2 bases, with 16 bases between them. This CDR3 has 15 amino acids. CDR1 is LNHDA, CDR2 SQIVND, per germline (reference sequence). This CDR3 reads CASSSTSRFPYEQYF. CDR3 DNA: TGTGCCAGTAGTTCAACTAGTCGCTTCCCCTACGAGCAGTACTTC.

V is TRBV6-1 and J is TRBJ1-3; D perhaps matches TRBD1 (5 bases). Deletions cut 8 bases from V and 0 bases from J, with 11 bases between. The CDR3 length is 14 residues. Per germline, CDR1 MNHNS and CDR2 SASEGT. The CDR3 reads CASRQGLSGNTIYF. The CDR3 DNA reads as TGTGCCAGCCGGCAGGGCCTCTCTGGAAACACCATATATTTT.

CDR3 in amino acids: CASSLLGQGIGDTGELFF. Here the CDR3 DNA reads TGTGCCAGCAGCTTGTTGGGACAGGGAATCGGGGACACCGGGGAGCTGTTTTTT. The chain joins TRBV5-6 to TRBJ2-2; 9 nucleotides agree with TRBD1. There are 18 residues in the CDR3. The germline gives CDR1 SGHDT, CDR2 YYEEEE. Trimming at V came to 1 base and at J to 3 bases, leaving 10 bases not matched to a gene.

The V and J genes are TRBV13 and TRBJ2-6, with D perhaps matching TRBD1 (5 bases). Germline CDR1 PRHDT, CDR2 FYEKMQ (reference sequence). Trimming shortened V by 0 bases and J by 0 bases, and 12 bases separated the two germline ends. The CDR3 length is 18 residues. CDR3 DNA: TGTGCCAGCAGCTTAGGCCTTGGACAACTCTCTGGGGCCAACGTCCTGACTTTC. Translation gives CASSLGLGQLSGANVLTF.